One sample yielded the 3 T cell receptor beta chains listed below, sequenced in a study of T-cell memory formation after mild COVID-19. TCRdb analysed the 5' RACE reads with MiXCR anew, one entry per CDR3 protein. The sample holds fewer than 500,000 distinct CDR3 sequences, around a quarter seen once. Specimen: PBMCs or a T cell subset sorted from them (not recorded which). All receptors come from an adult woman who had mild COVID-19 (a few samples of this study predate the infection). Cell type and time point are not known.

This chain uses TRBV12-3 or TRBV12-4 with TRBJ2-7; D call uncertain. Trimming pared 5 bases from V and 3 bases from J, leaving 11 bases between. The CDR3 totals 13 residues. CDR3 sequence (DNA): TGTGCCAGCAGTGAGGACGGCTTCTACGAGCAGTACTTC. It yields the protein CASSEDGFYEQYF.

In its sample, this clonotype was seen a few times. The chain joins TRBV7-2 to TRBJ1-2, with 7 bases lining up with TRBD1. Trimming removed 5 bases from V and 3 bases from J; junction bases left unmatched: 6. The CDR3 loop spans 14 amino acids. From germline, CDR1 is SGHTA and CDR2 FQGNSA. CDR3 DNA: TGTGCCAGCAGCCCCCAGGGGGGCTACTATGGCTACACCTTC. This encodes CASSPQGGYYGYTF.

The genes are TRBV4-3 and TRBJ2-1, with D tentatively TRBD1 (6 bases). V dropped 1 base and J dropped 1 base, with 20 bases sitting between them. CDR1 is LGHNA and CDR2 is YSLEER in the germline V gene. CDR3 length: 19 residues. In nucleotides, the CDR3 is TGCGCCAGCAGCCAAGGAGGGGGTTGGTCCGCCCCGTCCTACAATGAGCAGTTCTTC. Its protein product is CASSQGGGWSAPSYNEQFF.